What follows are 7 T cell receptor beta chains derived from one specimen sequenced in a study of CD8+ T cells in alopecia areata. Reverse transcribed after extraction, RNA yielded cDNA as the sequencing template. The data were produced by immunoSEQ multiplex PCR, yet TCRdb's version contains in-frame clones alone and is incomplete. The sample includes roughly 100,000 clones, 55% to 75% of them seen just once. Described treatment: oral pan-JAK inhibitor, 5-10 mg twice daily. The specimen was CD8+ T cells sorted from blood, collected at roughly week 58, from a patient treated with tofacitinib. These receptors were collected from a human donor with alopecia areata.

The V call is TRBV5-6, the J call TRBJ2-1; D unresolved. Trimming stripped 5 bases from V and 7 bases from J, with 10 bases between. The CDR3 is 12 amino acids. Germline CDR1 SGHDT, CDR2 YYEEEE. DNA for the CDR3: TGTGCCAGCAGTCTCGTTATAAATGAGCAGTTCTTC. As protein: CASSLVINEQFF.

The gene calls are TRBV30 and TRBJ2-1; D not certain. Germline lookup yields CDR1 GTSNPN and CDR2 SVGIG (reference sequence). The CDR3 consists of 15 residues. V shed 0 bases and J shed 5 bases, with 14 bases lying between them. The CDR3 reads CAWSVLGLSDNEQFF. The CDR3 nucleotides read TGTGCCTGGAGTGTACTTGGGTTGTCGGACAATGAGCAGTTCTTC.

This clone has just a few counts. The chain links TRBV29-1 to TRBJ1-3; 8 bases are shared with TRBD1. Germline CDR1 SQVTM, CDR2 ANQGSEA. The CDR3 runs to 15 residues. The junction had 6 bases not matched to a gene; V was cut back by 1 base and J by 4 bases. CDR3 residues: CSVEGDRSGGNTIYF. The CDR3 DNA sequence: TGCAGCGTTGAAGGGGACAGGTCCGGCGGAAACACCATATATTTT.

This clone was seen only a few times. This chain uses TRBV9 with TRBJ2-6; D ambiguous. Trimming took off 5 bases at V and 0 bases at J, with 12 bases between the two ends. This CDR3 comprises 16 residues. The germline V gene encodes CDR1 SGDLS and CDR2 YYNGEE. This chain's CDR3 is CASSVSKVSGANVLTF. Here the CDR3 DNA reads TGTGCCAGCAGTGTGAGCAAAGTCTCTGGGGCCAACGTCCTGACTTTC. The full variable domain, completed using reference TRBV9 and TRBJ2-6, is DSGVTQTPKHLITATGQRVTLRCSPRSGDLSVYWYQQSLDQGLQFLIQYYNGEERAKGNILERFSAQQFPDLHSELNLSSLELGDSALYFCASSVSKVSGANVLTFGAGSRLTVL.

Details on this clone: Mismatch with germline at one junction end may stem from a read error. The CDR3 sequence: CARRISTDTQYF. The CDR3 region has the DNA TGTGCCCGCAGAATTAGCACAGATACGCAGTATTTT. The chain combines TRBV9 with TRBJ2-3; D unclear. Per the germline V gene, CDR1 is SGDLS and CDR2 is YYNGEE. The CDR3 sequence is 12 residues long.

The V and J genes are TRBV25-1 and TRBJ1-2; D gene ambiguous. The CDR3 extends over 15 amino acids. With 1 base removed from V and 8 bases from J, the gap between germline ends came to 17 bases. The V gene's germline CDR1 is MGHDK and CDR2 SYGVNS. The CDR3 loop is CASSESQPGLGGYTF. In DNA, the CDR3 is TGTGCCAGCAGTGAATCGCAGCCCGGCCTTGGGGGCTACACCTTC.

The chain is built from TRBV9 and TRBJ2-1, with 7 nucleotides matching TRBD2. This CDR3 contains 14 residues. CDR1 SGDLS and CDR2 YYNGEE come from the germline V gene. The trim removed 5 bases at V and 8 bases at J, leaving 10 bases unmatched. Written as DNA, the CDR3 is TGTGCCAGCAGAGCCCTGGGGGGGTTCGATGAGCAGTTCTTC. Its protein product is CASRALGGFDEQFF. Combining the CDR3 with reference TRBV9 and TRBJ2-1 gives the whole variable domain DSGVTQTPKHLITATGQRVTLRCSPRSGDLSVYWYQQSLDQGLQFLIQYYNGEERAKGNILERFSAQQFPDLHSELNLSSLELGDSALYFCASRALGGFDEQFFGPGTRLTVL.